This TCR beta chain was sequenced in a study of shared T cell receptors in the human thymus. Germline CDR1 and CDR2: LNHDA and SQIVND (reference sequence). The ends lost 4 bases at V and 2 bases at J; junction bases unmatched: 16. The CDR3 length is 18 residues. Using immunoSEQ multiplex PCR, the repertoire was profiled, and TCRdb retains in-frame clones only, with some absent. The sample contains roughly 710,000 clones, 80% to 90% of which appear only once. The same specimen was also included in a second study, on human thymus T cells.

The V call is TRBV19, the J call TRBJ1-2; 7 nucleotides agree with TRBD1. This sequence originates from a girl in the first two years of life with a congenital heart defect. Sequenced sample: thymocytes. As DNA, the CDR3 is TGTGCCAGTAGTAAAAGGGTTAAGGATGGACAGGAGAACTATGGCTACACCTTC. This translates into CASSKRVKDGQENYGYTF. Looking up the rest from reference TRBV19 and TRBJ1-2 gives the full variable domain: DGGITQSPKYLFRKEGQNVTLSCEQNLNHDAMYWYRQDPGQGLRLIYYSQIVNDFQKGDIAEGYSVSREKKESFPLTVTSAQKNPTAFYLCASSKRVKDGQENYGYTFGSGTRLTVV.